The rows below give T cell receptor beta chains drawn from one sample of a study of control samples from healthy donors and cancer patients. Sequencing used immunoSEQ multiplex PCR; TCRdb keeps in-frame clones, though not all of them. The sample has some 130,000 clones; roughly 92% are singletons. The sequencing sample was made of blood. The receptor set was obtained from a man aged 18 to 29 in good health. The CDR3 runs from the conserved cysteine through the conserved F or W. Each record gives: D gene, J gene, clone size, V gene, CDR3 DNA, CDR3 protein. A D gene is named only where the DNA matches it firmly. Only part of the rows carry a size: once, few, many, or a class if the clone is expanded.

d_call: TRBD1; j_call: TRBJ2-1; clone_size: once; v_call: TRBV9; cdr3_nt: TGTGCCAGCAGCGTACAGGGACAGGAGCAGTTCTTC; cdr3_aa: CASSVQGQEQFF
d_call: NA; j_call: TRBJ1-2; clone_size: NA; v_call: TRBV19; cdr3_nt: TGTGCCAGTTATTCCAGTGGCTACACCTTC; cdr3_aa: CASYSSGYTF
d_call: NA; j_call: TRBJ2-3; clone_size: NA; v_call: TRBV6-5; cdr3_nt: TGTGCCAGCAGTTACTCGGGGGGTACCACAGATACGCAGTATTTT; cdr3_aa: CASSYSGGTTDTQYF
d_call: TRBD2; j_call: TRBJ2-1; clone_size: NA; v_call: TRBV9; cdr3_nt: TGTGCCAGCAGCGTGTCGACTAGCGGGGGACTTAATGAGCAGTTCTTC; cdr3_aa: CASSVSTSGGLNEQFF
d_call: NA; j_call: TRBJ2-1; clone_size: NA; v_call: TRBV9; cdr3_nt: TGTGCCAGCAGCGTAGCCGGGACCTCGCGGGAGCAGTTCTTC; cdr3_aa: CASSVAGTSREQFF
d_call: NA; j_call: TRBJ1-5; clone_size: NA; v_call: TRBV5-1; cdr3_nt: TGCGCCAGCAGCTTGGCCAGCAATCAGCCCCAGCATTTT; cdr3_aa: CASSLASNQPQHF
d_call: TRBD1; j_call: TRBJ2-3; clone_size: NA; v_call: TRBV24-1; cdr3_nt: TGTGCCACCAGCCAGACAGGGGGGAGCACAGATACGCAGTATTTT; cdr3_aa: CATSQTGGSTDTQYF
d_call: TRBD1; j_call: TRBJ1-2; clone_size: NA; v_call: TRBV13; cdr3_nt: TGTGCCAGCAGCGGCCCCGGGACAGGGGATGGCTACACCTTC; cdr3_aa: CASSGPGTGDGYTF
d_call: NA; j_call: TRBJ1-1; clone_size: NA; v_call: TRBV4-1; cdr3_nt: TGCGCCAGCAGCCAAAGGACAGACAACGGAGAAGCTTTCTTT; cdr3_aa: CASSQRTDNGEAFF
d_call: NA; j_call: TRBJ2-7; clone_size: NA; v_call: TRBV7-2; cdr3_nt: TGTGCCAGCAGCTTAGCGGTGGAATACGAGCAGTACTTC; cdr3_aa: CASSLAVEYEQYF
d_call: NA; j_call: TRBJ1-1; clone_size: NA; v_call: TRBV11-2; cdr3_nt: TGTGCCAGCAGCTTAGGGGGCAGACTTAACACTGAAGCTTTCTTT; cdr3_aa: CASSLGGRLNTEAFF
d_call: NA; j_call: TRBJ2-3; clone_size: NA; v_call: TRBV5-6; cdr3_nt: TGTGCCAGCAGCTTGGGGCGGACAGATACGCAGTATTTT; cdr3_aa: CASSLGRTDTQYF
d_call: NA; j_call: TRBJ2-7; clone_size: NA; v_call: TRBV14; cdr3_nt: TGTGCCAGCAGCCGGCGGAACAGCTTCCCCTCCTACGAGCAGTACTTC; cdr3_aa: CASSRRNSFPSYEQYF
d_call: TRBD2; j_call: TRBJ2-7; clone_size: NA; v_call: TRBV6-5; cdr3_nt: TGTGCCAGCAGCCGACTAGCGGTAAGCTCCTACGAGCAGTACTTC; cdr3_aa: CASSRLAVSSYEQYF
d_call: NA; j_call: TRBJ1-3; clone_size: NA; v_call: TRBV15; cdr3_nt: TGTGCCACCAGCAGAGTGGGGACTGGAAACACCATATATTTT; cdr3_aa: CATSRVGTGNTIYF
d_call: TRBD2; j_call: TRBJ2-5; clone_size: NA; v_call: TRBV2; cdr3_nt: TGTGCCAGCAGTGGGACTAGCGGGGGTCTCCAAGAGACCCAGTACTTC; cdr3_aa: CASSGTSGGLQETQYF
d_call: NA; j_call: TRBJ2-1; clone_size: NA; v_call: TRBV5-1; cdr3_nt: TGCGCCAGCAGCTTGGCACAGGCTTCCTACAATGAGCAGTTCTTC; cdr3_aa: CASSLAQASYNEQFF
d_call: TRBD2; j_call: TRBJ2-5; clone_size: NA; v_call: TRBV7-9; cdr3_nt: TGTGCCAGCAGCTTACAGCGGGGGGCCCCGTGGGGGCCCCAGTACTTC; cdr3_aa: CASSLQRGAPWGPQYF
d_call: NA; j_call: TRBJ1-1; clone_size: NA; v_call: TRBV19; cdr3_nt: TGTGCCAGTAGTACTCTAAGCGGGGGCACTGAAGCTTTCTTT; cdr3_aa: CASSTLSGGTEAFF
d_call: NA; j_call: TRBJ1-3; clone_size: NA; v_call: TRBV18; cdr3_nt: TGTGCCAGCTCACCACTAGCCCATGGAAACACCATATATTTT; cdr3_aa: CASSPLAHGNTIYF
d_call: NA; j_call: TRBJ1-5; clone_size: NA; v_call: TRBV6-6; cdr3_nt: TGTGCCAGCAGTCACAGGGTACTGGGGCCCCAGCATTTT; cdr3_aa: CASSHRVLGPQHF
d_call: TRBD2; j_call: TRBJ2-1; clone_size: NA; v_call: TRBV6-6; cdr3_nt: TGTGCCAGCAGCTCCGGGACTAACGCCAATGAGCAGTTCTTC; cdr3_aa: CASSSGTNANEQFF
d_call: NA; j_call: TRBJ2-7; clone_size: NA; v_call: TRBV9; cdr3_nt: TGTGCCAGCAGCGTAAGTTCAGGGTTGGGCTACGAGCAGTACTTC; cdr3_aa: CASSVSSGLGYEQYF
d_call: NA; j_call: TRBJ2-3; clone_size: NA; v_call: TRBV5-1; cdr3_nt: TGCGCCAGCAGCTTGATCAGTCGCACAGATACGCAGTATTTT; cdr3_aa: CASSLISRTDTQYF
d_call: NA; j_call: TRBJ1-1; clone_size: NA; v_call: TRBV6-5; cdr3_nt: TGTGCCAGCACGACTTGGGACGGCCGGGGGACTGAAGCTTTCTTT; cdr3_aa: CASTTWDGRGTEAFF
d_call: NA; j_call: TRBJ1-1; clone_size: NA; v_call: TRBV3-1/TRBV3-2; cdr3_nt: TGTGCCAGCAGCCAAGGCGGGAACACTGAAGCTTTCTTT; cdr3_aa: CASSQGGNTEAFF
d_call: TRBD1; j_call: TRBJ2-7; clone_size: NA; v_call: TRBV29-1; cdr3_nt: TGCAGCGTTGGGCAGGGGGTCAACGAGCAGTACTTC; cdr3_aa: CSVGQGVNEQYF
d_call: TRBD2; j_call: TRBJ2-1; clone_size: NA; v_call: TRBV3-1/TRBV3-2; cdr3_nt: TGTGCCAGCAGCCCAGGTGGACTAGCTCACAATGAGCAGTTCTTC; cdr3_aa: CASSPGGLAHNEQFF
d_call: NA; j_call: TRBJ2-2; clone_size: NA; v_call: TRBV4-1; cdr3_nt: TGCGCCAGCAGCCAAGAGATCCAGATTTTTATGAACACCGGGGAGCTGTTTTTT; cdr3_aa: CASSQEIQIFMNTGELFF
d_call: NA; j_call: TRBJ2-1; clone_size: NA; v_call: TRBV9; cdr3_nt: TGTGCCAGCAGCGGGGCCTCGAATGAGCAGTTCTTC; cdr3_aa: CASSGASNEQFF
d_call: NA; j_call: TRBJ1-1; clone_size: NA; v_call: TRBV6-5; cdr3_nt: TGTGCCAGCAGACACAGGGAGCTCACTGAAGCTTTCTTT; cdr3_aa: CASRHRELTEAFF
d_call: NA; j_call: TRBJ2-3; clone_size: NA; v_call: TRBV6-4; cdr3_nt: TGTGCCAGCAGTGATTCACAGGGTGGCACAGATACGCAGTATTTT; cdr3_aa: CASSDSQGGTDTQYF
d_call: NA; j_call: TRBJ1-1; clone_size: NA; v_call: TRBV28; cdr3_nt: TGTGCCAGCAGTTTGCAAGGGACAGAAGCTTTCTTT; cdr3_aa: CASSLQGTEAFF
d_call: NA; j_call: TRBJ1-2; clone_size: NA; v_call: TRBV28; cdr3_nt: TGTGCCAGCAGTACGGACAGCCGAGCCCTCTATGGCTACACCTTC; cdr3_aa: CASSTDSRALYGYTF
d_call: NA; j_call: TRBJ2-3; clone_size: NA; v_call: TRBV7-9; cdr3_nt: TGTGCCAGCGGGCGGGCAGGGGGCACAGATACGCAGTATTTT; cdr3_aa: CASGRAGGTDTQYF
d_call: NA; j_call: TRBJ1-1; clone_size: NA; v_call: TRBV2; cdr3_nt: TGTGCCAGCATGCCGGGACTACACACTGAAGCTTTCTTT; cdr3_aa: CASMPGLHTEAFF
d_call: NA; j_call: TRBJ2-6; clone_size: once; v_call: TRBV9; cdr3_nt: TGTGCCAGCAGAGGTGGGGCAGGGAGAACCAACGTCCTGACTTTC; cdr3_aa: CASRGGAGRTNVLTF
d_call: NA; j_call: TRBJ1-2; clone_size: NA; v_call: TRBV27; cdr3_nt: TGTGCCAGCAAACTCGGGGTCGGAGGCTACACCTTC; cdr3_aa: CASKLGVGGYTF
d_call: NA; j_call: TRBJ1-5; clone_size: NA; v_call: TRBV15; cdr3_nt: TGTGCCACCAGCAGAGATGGACGGAGTTTCAATCAGCCCCAGCATTTT; cdr3_aa: CATSRDGRSFNQPQHF